The present TCR beta chain was sequenced within a study of spatial heterogeneity in lung cancer. Time point given: sample taken at primary tumor resection. Samples came from around 70 TRACERx patients with untreated early-stage lung cancer. TCRdb fed the 5' RACE reads into MiXCR, producing one record per CDR3 protein. Found here are about 9,200 distinct CDR3 sequences, about 8.1% of them singletons; the top ten hold about 24%. Study results and limitations: Tumoral mutation counts were tracked by counts of expanded intratumoral alpha and beta TCRs.

Germline CDR1 is MNHEY and CDR2 is SVGAGI. CDR3 length: 15 residues. V shed 5 bases, J shed 7 bases, and the junction held 7 bases outside the gene matches. This clonotype was observed many times. Its antigen is as yet unknown. The source was lung tumor tissue, collected at surgery. This TCR derives from a male donor with early-stage non-small cell lung cancer. The V and J genes are TRBV6-5 and TRBJ2-7; 14 bases line up with TRBD2. The CDR3 DNA is TGTGCCAGCAGTCTATCGGGACTAGCGGGAGCTGAGCAGTACTTC. Translated: CASSLSGLAGAEQYF.